The 21 T cell receptor beta chains below all came from one sample that was sequenced in a study of CD8 T cells in ankylosing spondylitis. In TCRdb, the 5' RACE reads were re-called with MiXCR into one record per CDR3 protein. The repertoire consists of about 160,000 distinct CDR3 sequences, with just over 9.5% occurring once and the leading ten covering about 15%. The sample comprised blood, either unsorted or a sorted T cell fraction (not recorded which). All receptors derive from a female donor with ankylosing spondylitis or in good health (not recorded which).

This clonotype was counted many times. The chain couples TRBV12-3 or TRBV12-4 to TRBJ2-7; 8 bases match TRBD2. The CDR3 has 13 residues. V gave up 5 bases and J gave up 4 bases; unmatched junction bases: 4. CDR3 sequence reads: CASSLGTRYEQYF. The CDR3 DNA reads TGTGCCAGCAGTCTCGGGACTAGGTACGAGCAGTACTTC.

This clonotype was seen only a few times. CDR3 in DNA: TGTGCCAGCAGTTACTCCTCCGGGACTGTGAACACCGGGGAGCTGTTTTTT. This sequence encodes CASSYSSGTVNTGELFF. V usage is TRBV6-5 and J usage is TRBJ2-2, with D perhaps TRBD2 (6 bases). Per germline, CDR1 MNHEY and CDR2 SVGAGI. The CDR3 has 17 residues. V lost 0 bases to trimming and J lost 1 base, with 12 bases between them.

This clonotype was seen a few times. The rearrangement joins TRBV2 to TRBJ2-7; 8 positions agree with TRBD2. Trimming took 7 bases from V and 3 from J; bases not matched to a gene: 11. Germline CDR1 reads SNHLY; CDR2 reads FYNNEI. The CDR3 is 15 residues long. In DNA, the CDR3 is TGTGCCAGCAAGAATAGCGGGATCGGGTACTACGAGCAGTACTTC. It encodes CASKNSGIGYYEQYF.

This clonotype was counted only a few times. The J gene is TRBJ1-2, the V gene TRBV28, with 8 bases matching TRBD1. Germline V gives CDR1 MDHEN, CDR2 SYDVKM. Losses at the gene ends were 8 bases for V and 4 bases for J; bases not matched to a gene: 12. The CDR3 has 15 residues. Here the CDR3 reads CASRPGGQESYGYTF. CDR3 nucleotides: TGTGCCAGCCGCCCCGGGGGACAGGAATCCTATGGCTACACCTTC.

V is TRBV6-1 and J is TRBJ2-1; 7 bases line up with TRBD2. CDR3 length: 14 residues. V was pared by 4 bases and J by 4 bases, with 4 bases of the junction left unmatched. The germline CDR1 and CDR2 sequences are MNHNS and SASEGT. This CDR3 is CASSGSGEYNEQFF. CDR3 nucleotide sequence: TGTGCCAGCAGTGGGAGCGGGGAATACAATGAGCAGTTCTTC.

This clonotype was seen many times. The CDR3 here is CSVEREAMDEQFF. CDR3 DNA: TGCAGCGTTGAGAGGGAGGCTATGGATGAGCAGTTCTTC. The V gene is TRBV29-1, the J gene TRBJ2-1; D possibly corresponds to TRBD2 (6 bases). V was clipped by 3 bases and J by 8 bases, with 14 bases between them. CDR1 and CDR2 from the germline V gene are SQVTM and ANQGSEA. The CDR3 length is 13 residues.

This clonotype was observed at least ten times. The CDR3, as DNA: TGCGCCAGCAACGCAGGGGGTAATGGCTACACCTTC. Protein product: CASNAGGNGYTF. The J gene is TRBJ1-2, the V gene TRBV5-1, with 7 bases that match TRBD1. After removal of 6 bases from V and 6 bases from J, the junction contained 5 bases not matched to a gene. Germline values: CDR1 SGHRS, CDR2 YFSETQ. There are 12 residues in the CDR3.

The chain carries TRBV5-8 and TRBJ2-7, with a tentative D call TRBD1 (5 bases). Germline V lookup: CDR1 SGHTS, CDR2 YDEGEE. V shed 0 bases and J shed 4 bases, with 5 bases lying between them. This CDR3 is built from 12 residues. DNA for the CDR3: TGTGCCAGCAGCTTGGGACAGTACGAGCAGTACTTC. Its translation: CASSLGQYEQYF.

The chain joins TRBV7-7 to TRBJ2-1; D may be TRBD2 (6 bases). Trimming removed 5 bases from V and 7 bases from J, with 12 bases in between. The germline CDR1 and CDR2 sequences are SSHAT and FNYEAQ (reference sequence). The CDR3 length is 13 residues. The CDR3 region is CASSPHGGNEQFF. CDR3 in DNA: TGTGCCAGCAGCCCGCATGGGGGGAATGAGCAGTTCTTC.

Ten or more counts support this clonotype. The V gene is TRBV4-3, the J gene TRBJ1-2, with D tentatively TRBD1 (5 bases). Per the germline V gene, CDR1 is LGHNA and CDR2 is YSLEER. V dropped 0 bases and J dropped 5 bases, with 10 bases sitting between them. The CDR3 is 14 amino acids. In nucleotides, the CDR3 is TGCGCCAGCAGCCAAGACCGAGACAGTTATGGCTACACCTTC. It translates to CASSQDRDSYGYTF.

The V gene is TRBV27, the J gene TRBJ2-4, with TRBD1 identical over 7 bases. V shed 6 bases and J 11 bases; nucleotides not matched to a gene: 19. The CDR3 consists of 16 residues. The germline V gene has CDR1 MNHEY and CDR2 SMNVEV (reference sequence). This chain's CDR3 is CASSSAPTGSEPFQYF. The DNA of the CDR3 is TGTGCCAGCAGCTCAGCCCCGACAGGGAGTGAGCCATTTCAGTACTTC.

V usage is TRBV12-3 or TRBV12-4 and J usage is TRBJ2-2; 10 nucleotides agree with TRBD2. The CDR3 contains 20 residues. Trimming removed 6 bases from V and 0 bases from J; junction bases left unmatched: 16. CDR3 sequence: CASSPLAGLRLETNTGELFF. The CDR3 coding sequence is TGTGCCAGCAGCCCACTAGCGGGGCTACGCTTAGAGACGAACACCGGGGAGCTGTTTTTT.

This clonotype has a count of ten or more. The chain joins TRBV3-1 to TRBJ1-2; D gene unclear. Germline lookup yields CDR1 LGHDT and CDR2 YNNKEL (reference sequence). V lost 0 bases and J 7 bases, leaving 12 bases between the germline ends. This CDR3 comprises 14 residues. The CDR3 bases are TGTGCCAGCAGCCAAGATTGGTCACTACCTGGCTACACCTTC. Its protein product is CASSQDWSLPGYTF. Supplemented by reference TRBV3-1 and TRBJ1-2, the full variable domain reads DTAVSQTPKYLVTQMGNDKSIKCEQNLGHDTMYWYKQDSKKFLKIMFSYNNKELIINETVPNRFSPKSPDKAHLNLHINSLELGDSAVYFCASSQDWSLPGYTFGSGTRLTVV.

This clonotype appeared a few times. This sequence joins TRBV25-1 and TRBJ2-7; 10 bases align to TRBD1. The CDR3 runs to 14 residues. CDR1 and CDR2 (germline): MGHDK, SYGVNS. Trimming cost V 5 bases and J 5 bases; bases outside gene matches: 6. The CDR3 region is CASSTPGTGDEQYF. The CDR3 bases are TGTGCCAGCAGTACCCCCGGGACAGGGGACGAGCAGTACTTC.

This clonotype was counted at least ten times. The rearrangement joins TRBV2 to TRBJ2-7, with 8 bases that match TRBD2. J gave up 4 bases and V 2 bases, and 7 bases lay outside the gene matches. The CDR3 contains 15 residues. Germline CDR1 is SNHLY and CDR2 is FYNNEI. CDR3 coding DNA: TGTGCCAGCAGTGAACTAGCGGGTCCCATATACGAGCAGTACTTC. As protein: CASSELAGPIYEQYF.

This clonotype showed up many times. The CDR3: CASSPLAGYNEQFF. The CDR3 coding sequence is TGTGCCAGCAGTCCTCTAGCGGGATACAATGAGCAGTTCTTC. The gene calls are TRBV12-3 or TRBV12-4 and TRBJ2-1, with 9 bases lining up with TRBD2. The CDR3 runs 14 residues. The junction had 3 bases not matched to a gene; V was cut back by 5 bases and J by 4 bases.

The rearrangement uses TRBV3-1 and TRBJ2-3, with 10 bases fitting TRBD2. The trim removed 4 bases at V and 2 bases at J, leaving 3 bases unmatched. The CDR3 is 15 amino acids. The germline V gene encodes CDR1 LGHDT and CDR2 YNNKEL (reference sequence). The CDR3 reads CASSPGLADTDTQYF. For the CDR3, the DNA is TGTGCCAGCAGCCCAGGACTAGCGGACACAGATACGCAGTATTTT.

There are a few counts of this clonotype. Here the CDR3 reads CASTSTGVETQYF. CDR3 DNA sequence: TGTGCCAGCACCTCGACAGGGGTAGAGACCCAGTACTTC. V gene TRBV12-3 or TRBV12-4 combines with J gene TRBJ2-5; 8 nucleotides align to TRBD1. This CDR3 is built from 13 residues. V shed 7 bases and J 4 bases; nucleotides not matched to a gene: 5.

The genes are TRBV19 and TRBJ2-3; TRBD2 aligns across 11 bases. CDR1 is LNHDA, CDR2 SQIVND, per germline (reference sequence). There are 17 residues in the CDR3. Trimming removed 5 bases from V and 7 bases from J; junction bases left unmatched: 14. CDR3 loop: CASSLLAGGLSDYTQYF. The CDR3, as DNA: TGTGCCAGTAGTCTCCTAGCGGGAGGCCTCTCCGATTATACGCAGTATTTT.

This clonotype has just a few counts. The chain recombines TRBV6-1 with TRBJ2-1; 10 bases are shared with TRBD2. Germline trimming cut 6 bases from V and 6 bases from J; bases unmatched to any gene: 5. Germline V gene data show CDR1 as MNHNS and CDR2 as SASEGT. This CDR3 has 14 residues. In DNA form, the CDR3 reads TGTGCCAGCAGCCGGACTAGCGGCCTCAATGAGCAGTTCTTC. It yields the protein CASSRTSGLNEQFF.

This sequence joins TRBV10-3 and TRBJ2-5, with D possibly being TRBD1 or TRBD2 (5 bases each). The germline V gene has CDR1 ENHRY and CDR2 SYGVKD. This CDR3 has 14 amino acids. V was pared by 0 bases and J by 0 bases, with 5 bases between. The DNA for the CDR3 is TGTGCCATCAGTGAGTCGGGACACCAAGAGACCCAGTACTTC. Its translation: CAISESGHQETQYF.